This entry concerns a single TCR beta chain. The antigen is undetermined. The data originate from a study of human T cells and chemical hapten exposure. Study summary: TCR yield per sample varied, mainly due to pooled library volumes.

The CDR3 length is 13 residues. Germline V gene data show CDR1 as MNHEY and CDR2 as SVGAGI. The V gene lost 2 bases and the J gene lost 7 bases, with 11 bases spanning the gap. Time point indicated: healthy volunteer bleed at 2 weeks. The starting material, unfractionated whole blood, was used for total RNA extraction. Regarding the study as a whole: Once DPC sensitization occurred, TCRs above 1 in 1000 frequency showed no change.

The library put unique molecular identifiers onto individual cDNA molecules. Under the authors' procedure: Counting gave a median of around 89,000 TCRs per sample, with values ranging from roughly 20,000 to 700,000. A single record per CDR3 protein comes from TCRdb applying MiXCR to the RACE reads. None of the V and J calls come from the authors' own analysis; TCRdb made them. The sample has around 130,000 distinct CDR3 sequences, approximately 10% seen once. The chain couples TRBV6-5 to TRBJ1-1, with D uncertain. The origin of this receptor is a male donor in good health. Some clones in this sample may be carry-over from other donors' samples. Sequenced material: whole blood. The CDR3 DNA follows: TGTGCCAGCAGTTACGGCAGTACCAATGAAGCTTTCTTT. Its protein product is CASSYGSTNEAFF.